The table lists the clone carrying this TCR beta chain with a count of one. Antigen: not known. The RNA, about 0.45 to 1 ug, was put through reverse transcription using random hexamers. A multiplex approach, immunoSEQ multiplex PCR, amplified TCR beta CDR3 across 54 Vbeta and 13 Jbeta. Using its own MiXCR run on the immunoSEQ multiplex PCR reads, TCRdb lists one record per CDR3 protein. The sample lists about 180,000 distinct CDR3 sequences; just under 95% were seen once. The data were obtained in a study of CD8 T cells in Susac syndrome. Across the whole study: Patients with Susac syndrome were, at the time of blood collection, therapy-naive, maintained on corticosteroids, or maintained on intravenous immunoglobulin alone. General observations from the study: When the CD4+ T cell repertoires of patients with Susac syndrome were examined, they did not show any clonal expansion.

In contrast to the negatively isolated CD8+ and CD4+ T cells, TEMRA cells were FACS-enriched. The sequence was collected from a human donor with Susac syndrome. The material sequenced was CD4+ T cells from PBMCs.

The CDR3 here is CASSQASELRNNQPQHF. CDR3 DNA: TGCGCCAGCAGCCAAGCCTCAGAGCTTCGAAACAATCAGCCCCAGCATTTT. This chain links TRBV4-1 with TRBJ1-5; D gene ambiguous. The germline CDR1 and CDR2 sequences are MGHRA and YSYEKL. Trimming cost V 1 base and J 3 bases, with 16 bases left between them. The CDR3 runs to 17 residues.